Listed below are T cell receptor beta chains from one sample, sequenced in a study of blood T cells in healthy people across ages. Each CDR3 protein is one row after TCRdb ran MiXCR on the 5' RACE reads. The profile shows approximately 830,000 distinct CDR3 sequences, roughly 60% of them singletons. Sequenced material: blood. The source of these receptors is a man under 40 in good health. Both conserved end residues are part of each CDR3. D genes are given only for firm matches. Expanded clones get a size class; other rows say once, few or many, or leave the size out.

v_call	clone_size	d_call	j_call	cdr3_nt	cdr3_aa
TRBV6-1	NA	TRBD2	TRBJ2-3	TGTGCCAGCTATAGTCTTAATAGCGGGGGGAGAGATACGCAGTATTTT	CASYSLNSGGRDTQYF
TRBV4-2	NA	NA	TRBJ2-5	TGTGCCAGCAGTGCCTCAAATGCACCACAAGAGACCCAGTACTTC	CASSASNAPQETQYF
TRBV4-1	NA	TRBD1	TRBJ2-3	TGCGCCAGCAGCCAAGAAAGTTCGGACAGGGGGACAGATACGCAGTATTTT	CASSQESSDRGTDTQYF
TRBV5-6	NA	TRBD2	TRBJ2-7	TGTGCCAGCAGCCGGGGGGTTGCAAATGAGCAGTACTTC	CASSRGVANEQYF
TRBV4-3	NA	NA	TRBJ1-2	TGCGCCAGCAGCCAAGTAAACAGGGACCATGGCTACACCTTC	CASSQVNRDHGYTF
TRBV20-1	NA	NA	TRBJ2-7	TGCAGTGCTTACGAAGCGGGCCGCTCCTACGAGCAGTACTTC	CSAYEAGRSYEQYF
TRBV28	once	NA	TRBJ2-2	TGTGCCAGCACCGGATGGTGGGACACCGGGGAGCTGTTTTTT	CASTGWWDTGELFF
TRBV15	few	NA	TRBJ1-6	TGTGCCACCAGCGTCCGGATTGATTTGAATTCACCCCTCCACTTT	CATSVRIDLNSPLHF
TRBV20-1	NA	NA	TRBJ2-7	TGCAGTGCGTCTCACTACGAGCAGTACTTC	CSASHYEQYF
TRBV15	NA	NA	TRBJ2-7	TGTGCCACCAGCAGGTACAGGGTGGGCAATGAGCAGTACTTC	CATSRYRVGNEQYF
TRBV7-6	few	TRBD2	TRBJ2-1	TGTGCCAGCAGCTACCTCGGGGGTAGCGGGGGGGCCTTGCGAAATGAGCAGTTCTTC	CASSYLGGSGGALRNEQFF
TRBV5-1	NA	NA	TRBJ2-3	TGCGCCAGCGGAACCAGACAGAGGAGCACAGATACGCGGTATTTT	CASGTRQRSTDTRYF
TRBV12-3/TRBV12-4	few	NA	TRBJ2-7	TGTGCCAGCAGAGCCTCCACCTACGAGCAGTACTTC	CASRASTYEQYF
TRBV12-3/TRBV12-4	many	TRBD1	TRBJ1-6	TGTGCCAGCAGTCCGGGACAGGGTAATTCACCCCTCCACTTT	CASSPGQGNSPLHF
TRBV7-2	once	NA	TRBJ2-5	TGTGCCAGCAGCTTGAACAGGAGAGAGACCCAGTACTTC	CASSLNRRETQYF
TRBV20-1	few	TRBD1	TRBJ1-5	TGCAGTGCTAGAGCAGGGGGCGGACTCAATCAGCCCCAGCATTTT	CSARAGGGLNQPQHF
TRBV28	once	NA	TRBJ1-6	TGTGCCAGCAGTACTGTCCAGGGTTTGGGCTCACCCCTCCACTTT	CASSTVQGLGSPLHF
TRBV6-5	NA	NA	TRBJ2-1	TGTGCCAGCAGTTATTCGCGGCCGGTGACCTACAATGAGCAGTTCTTC	CASSYSRPVTYNEQFF
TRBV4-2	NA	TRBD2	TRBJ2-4	TGTGCCAGCAGCCAACTAGGAGCGGGGCAGGGTATTAACATTCAGTACTTC	CASSQLGAGQGINIQYF
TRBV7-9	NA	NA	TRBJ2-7	TGTGCCAGCAGCTTAAGTCGACTAAGGGAGAGATTTACCTACGAGCAGTACTTC	CASSLSRLRERFTYEQYF
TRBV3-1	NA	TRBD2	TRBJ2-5	TGTGCCAGCAGCCGCAATAGCGGGCAAGAGACCCAGTACTTC	CASSRNSGQETQYF
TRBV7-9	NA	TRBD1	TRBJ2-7	TGTGCCAGCATCGGTCTCGGACAGGGGGACGAGCAGTACTTC	CASIGLGQGDEQYF
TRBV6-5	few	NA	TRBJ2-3	TGTGCCAGCAGTTACGGGCCCCCGGGGGATACGCAGTATTTT	CASSYGPPGDTQYF
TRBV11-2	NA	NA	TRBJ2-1	TGTGCCAGCAGCTTCTTTGCGGGGAGCTCCTACAATGAGCAGTTCTTC	CASSFFAGSSYNEQFF
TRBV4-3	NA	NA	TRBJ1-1	TGCGCCAGCAGCCAAGGGCGACGGGGTTCCACTGAAGCTTTCTTT	CASSQGRRGSTEAFF
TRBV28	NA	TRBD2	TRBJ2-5	TGTGCCAGCAGTTTAGGCCAAGGAGCGGGACAAGAGACCCAGTACTTC	CASSLGQGAGQETQYF
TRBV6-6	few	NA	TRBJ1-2	TGTGCCAGCAGAACCCACGGAGGGGACTATGGCTACACCTTC	CASRTHGGDYGYTF
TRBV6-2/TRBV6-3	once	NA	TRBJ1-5	TGTGCCAGCAAGGGAGCAGAGATCAATCAGCCCCAGCATTTT	CASKGAEINQPQHF
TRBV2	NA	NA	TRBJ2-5	TGTGCCAGCGTTACTAGGGGGGGAACGCAGGAGACCCAGTACTTC	CASVTRGGTQETQYF
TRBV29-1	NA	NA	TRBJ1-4	TGCAGCGTACGGAAGACTAATGAAAAACTGTTTTTT	CSVRKTNEKLFF
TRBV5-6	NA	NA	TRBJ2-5	TGTGCCAGCAGCTTGGAGCGTCGGGGGAAAGAGACCCAGTACTTC	CASSLERRGKETQYF
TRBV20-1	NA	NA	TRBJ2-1	TGCAGTGCTGAGCACTACAATGAGCAGTTCTTC	CSAEHYNEQFF
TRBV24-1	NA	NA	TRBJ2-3	TGTGCCACCGGCCAACGTGGCACAGATACGCAGTATTTT	CATGQRGTDTQYF
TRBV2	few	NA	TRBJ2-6	TGTGCCAGCGTGGGAGTATCCTTCTCTGGGGCCAACGTCCTGACTTTC	CASVGVSFSGANVLTF
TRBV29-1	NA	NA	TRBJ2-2	TGCAGCGTTGGGCAGGGTGGGAGCACCGGGGAGCTGTTTTTT	CSVGQGGSTGELFF
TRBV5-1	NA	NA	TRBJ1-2	TGCGCCAGCAGCTTGGGGACGCCTAATAACTATGGCTACACCTTC	CASSLGTPNNYGYTF
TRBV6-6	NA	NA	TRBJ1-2	TGTGCCAGCAGTTCTGAGGGCCACTATGGCTACACCTTC	CASSSEGHYGYTF
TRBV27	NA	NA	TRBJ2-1	TGTGCCAGCAGTTTATCGGGGGCTGGTAGGGTGCAGTTCTTC	CASSLSGAGRVQFF
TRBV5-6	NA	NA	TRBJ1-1	TGTGCCAGCAGCTTTTTCCCCAGACAGCTTGAAGCTTTCTTT	CASSFFPRQLEAFF
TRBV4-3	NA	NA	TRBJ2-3	TGCGCCAGCAGCCAAGACTCGGGGGTGAGCACAGATACGCAGTATTTT	CASSQDSGVSTDTQYF
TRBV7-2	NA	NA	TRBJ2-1	TGTGCCAGCAGCTTCTTAGGCCGAATCAATGAGCAGTTCTTC	CASSFLGRINEQFF
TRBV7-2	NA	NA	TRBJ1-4	TGTGCCAGCAGCTTAGTAGGGGGATTCGAAGAAAAACTGTTTTTT	CASSLVGGFEEKLFF
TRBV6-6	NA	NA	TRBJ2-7	TGTGCCAGCAGTTATAACAGGGACTACGAGCAGTACTTC	CASSYNRDYEQYF
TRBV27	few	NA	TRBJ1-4	TGTGCCAGCAGTTTAAATGGGGCAACTAATGAAAAACTGTTTTTT	CASSLNGATNEKLFF
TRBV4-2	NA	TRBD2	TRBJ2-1	TGTGCCAACAGCCAACCCGGACTAGCGGGGAGGGGTGGTAGAAATGAGCAGTTCTTC	CANSQPGLAGRGGRNEQFF
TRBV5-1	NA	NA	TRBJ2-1	TGCGCCAGCAGCCTCGAGTCTTCGAGCGAGCAGTTCTTC	CASSLESSSEQFF
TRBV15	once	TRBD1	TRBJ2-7	TGTGCCACCAGCAGGGAAATGATAGGACAGGGGGCCCACGAGCAGTACTTC	CATSREMIGQGAHEQYF
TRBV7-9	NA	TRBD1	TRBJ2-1	TGTGCCAGCAGCTTAGCCGGGACAGGGGAGAGTGAGCAGTTCTTC	CASSLAGTGESEQFF
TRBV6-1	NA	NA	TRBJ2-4	TGTGCCAGCACCCAAATCCGGCAGGCAAACATTCAGTACTTC	CASTQIRQANIQYF
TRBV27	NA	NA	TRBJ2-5	TGTGCCAGCAGTTTTGGTCGGAGGGGAGAGACCCAGTACTTC	CASSFGRRGETQYF
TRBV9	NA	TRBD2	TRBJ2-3	TGTGCCAGCAGCGTAAGCGGGGGGCCGCCTAGCACAGATACGCAGTATTTT	CASSVSGGPPSTDTQYF
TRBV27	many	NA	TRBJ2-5	TGTGCCAGCAGTTTGTTGGGGACCCAGTACTTC	CASSLLGTQYF
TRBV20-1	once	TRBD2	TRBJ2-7	TGCAGTGCTGAAGGCGGGGGGCCCTCCTACGAGCAGTACTTC	CSAEGGGPSYEQYF
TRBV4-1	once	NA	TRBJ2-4	TGCGCCAGCAGTCCGAGGGAACCTACCTTCTTAGCCAAAAACATTCAGTACTTC	CASSPREPTFLAKNIQYF
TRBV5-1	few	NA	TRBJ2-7	TGCGCCAGCAGCTTGGGACACCAAGTATCCTACGAGCAGTACTTC	CASSLGHQVSYEQYF
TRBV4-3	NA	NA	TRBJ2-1	TGCGCCAGCAGCCAAGGGCCTAGTGGCAATGAGCAGTTCTTC	CASSQGPSGNEQFF
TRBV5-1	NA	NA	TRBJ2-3	TGCGCCAGCAGCTTGGAGGGCGGCCGACCAGATACGCAGTATTTT	CASSLEGGRPDTQYF
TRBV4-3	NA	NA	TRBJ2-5	TGCGCCAGCAGCCAAGCAACAGGGTCCTATGAGACCCAGTACTTC	CASSQATGSYETQYF
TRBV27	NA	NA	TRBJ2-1	TGTGCCAGCAGTTTATTAGGACTAGAGCAGTTCTTC	CASSLLGLEQFF
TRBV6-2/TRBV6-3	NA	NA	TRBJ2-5	TGTGCCAGCAGAGCACAGGTGGAGACCCAGTACTTC	CASRAQVETQYF